Given below is one TCR beta chain in context. The data were taken from a study of blood T cell repertoires in COVID-19. Study-wide context: Italy, Spain and the United States were the sources of the convalescent and acute COVID-19 samples. The cDNA or gDNA used as material had been derived from T cells, B-cell-depleted T cells, or PBMCs.

Cohort 3 recovery required two negative PCRs, clearance, or symptom resolution. This CDR3 region has 17 residues. V lost 4 bases to trimming and J lost 4 bases, with 22 bases between them. Germline V gene data show CDR1 as MNHEY and CDR2 as SMNVEV (reference sequence). Original processing notes: Reference gene primer amplification gave nucleated cell count estimates. Produced via immunoSEQ multiplex PCR; TCRdb's table is partial and in-frame only. V and J calls and clone size are copied from that table; D and trimming were computed from the DNA. The profile shows 110,000 to 150,000 clones, about nine tenths of them singletons.

The clonotype comes from a man over 45 who had recovered from COVID-19. Material: PBMCs or T cells enriched from blood (not recorded which). The genes are TRBV27 and TRBJ1-1, with no clear D. CDR3 in DNA: TGTGCCAGCAGTTCCTTCGGGTGGGCGGGAGGACGCACTGAAGCTTTCTTT. This gives the protein CASSSFGWAGGRTEAFF.